The entry below gives a single T cell receptor (beta chain) sequence along with its context. Antigen specificity is unknown. The V gene's germline CDR1 is SGHNT and CDR2 YYREEE (reference sequence). The CDR3 runs to 15 residues. TCRdb re-called the 5' RACE reads and gives one entry per CDR3 protein, without DNA. The data include about 170,000 distinct CDR3 sequences; the top ten clones carry around 21%. The data are from a study of T cells expressing NK-cell markers. At the level of the study: The authors sequenced eight donors, of whom seven were HCMV-seropositive and one was seronegative.

Study-level findings and limits: Among CD8+ T cells from 5 to 7 donors, dominant NKG2C+ clonotypes accounted for roughly 1.0-7.0%.

This TCR was recovered from a man aged 18-75 years in good health. The rearrangement joins TRBV5-4 to TRBJ2-7. The specimen was blood T cells: a sorted CD56 or NKG2C T cell subset, CD4+ or CD8+ T cells, or bulk PBMC T cells (not recorded which). This chain's CDR3 is CASSLIEKPLSEQYF.